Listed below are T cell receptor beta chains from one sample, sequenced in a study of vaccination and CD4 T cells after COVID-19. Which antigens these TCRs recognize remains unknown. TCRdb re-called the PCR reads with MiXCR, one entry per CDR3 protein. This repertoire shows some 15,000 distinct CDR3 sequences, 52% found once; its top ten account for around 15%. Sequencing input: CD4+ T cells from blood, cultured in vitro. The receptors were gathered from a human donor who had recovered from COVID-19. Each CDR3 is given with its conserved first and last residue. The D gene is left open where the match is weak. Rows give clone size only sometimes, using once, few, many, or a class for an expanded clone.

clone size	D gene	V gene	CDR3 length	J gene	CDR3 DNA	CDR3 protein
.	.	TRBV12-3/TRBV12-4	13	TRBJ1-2	TGTGCCAGCAGTTCAGCAACAAACTATGGCTACACCTTC	CASSSATNYGYTF
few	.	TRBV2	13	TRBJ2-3	TGTGCCAGCAGAGACTTATTAACAGATACGCAGTATTTT	CASRDLLTDTQYF
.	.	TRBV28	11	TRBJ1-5	TGTGCCAGCAGCCCAAATCAGCCCCAGCATTTT	CASSPNQPQHF
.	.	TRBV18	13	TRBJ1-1	TGTGCCAGCTCACCTCCAGGGCTCACTGAAGCTTTCTTT	CASSPPGLTEAFF
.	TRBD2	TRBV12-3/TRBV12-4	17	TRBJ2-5	TGTGCCAGCAGTTTAGGGCTAGCGGGAGGGGGCTGGGAGACCCAGTACTTC	CASSLGLAGGGWETQYF
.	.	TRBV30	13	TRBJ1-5	TGTGCCTGGAGTGTAAAGGGCTCCTGGCCCCAGCATTTT	CAWSVKGSWPQHF
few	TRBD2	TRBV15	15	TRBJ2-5	TGTGCCACCAGCAAACCTGGGACCGGGGGGGAGACCCAGTACTTC	CATSKPGTGGETQYF
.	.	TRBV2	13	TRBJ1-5	TGTGCCAGCAGTGAATCCCGCCTCCAGCCCCAGCATTTT	CASSESRLQPQHF
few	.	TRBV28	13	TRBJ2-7	TGTGCCAGCAGTCCGGCCGGGACCTACGAGCAGTACTTC	CASSPAGTYEQYF
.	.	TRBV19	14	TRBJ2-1	TGTGCCAGTAGTATAAGAGCGGGCAGTAATGAGCAGTTCTTC	CASSIRAGSNEQFF
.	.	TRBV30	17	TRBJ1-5	TGTGCCTGGAGTTCTAGGGAAGGGGTAGTAAGCAATCAGCCCCAGCATTTT	CAWSSREGVVSNQPQHF
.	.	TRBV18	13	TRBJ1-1	TGTGCCAGCTCACTCGGTATGAACACTGAAGCTTTCTTT	CASSLGMNTEAFF
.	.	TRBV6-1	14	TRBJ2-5	TGTGCCAGCAGTGCCTCTGGACCTTCTAGGTCCCAGTACTTC	CASSASGPSRSQYF
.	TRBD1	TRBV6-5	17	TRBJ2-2	TGTGCCAGCAGTTACTCGGTCGCAGGGGGCAACACCGGGGAGCTGTTTTTT	CASSYSVAGGNTGELFF
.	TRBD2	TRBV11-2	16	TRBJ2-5	TGTGCCAGCAGCGCCCGCGCGGGAGGGTTAGGGCCGACCCAGTACTTC	CASSARAGGLGPTQYF
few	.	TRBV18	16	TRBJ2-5	TGTGCCAGCTCACCATTCGGGGCAGGGTACCAAGAGACCCAGTACTTC	CASSPFGAGYQETQYF
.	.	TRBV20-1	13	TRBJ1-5	TGCAGCGGGCGGGGAGATAGCAATCAGCCCCAGCATTTT	CSGRGDSNQPQHF
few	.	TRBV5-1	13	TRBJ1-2	TGCGCCAGCAGCTTGGCAGCGGGAAATGGCTACACCTTC	CASSLAAGNGYTF
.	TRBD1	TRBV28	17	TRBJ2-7	TGTGCCAGCAGCGTCTTCCTCCGGGACAGGGACAGGTACGAGCAGTACTTC	CASSVFLRDRDRYEQYF
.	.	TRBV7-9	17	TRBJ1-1	TGTGCCAGCAGCTTCCTGACTGGGGTGGGCACTGAAGCCGTTTACTTCTTT	CASSFLTGVGTEAVYFF
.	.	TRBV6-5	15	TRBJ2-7	TGTGCCAGCAGTTATGGCGCGGTCGCGAGTTACGAGCAGTACTTC	CASSYGAVASYEQYF
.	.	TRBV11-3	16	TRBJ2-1	TGTGCCAGCAGCTTATCTTACGGTCAAGGGTTCAATGAGCAGTTCTTC	CASSLSYGQGFNEQFF
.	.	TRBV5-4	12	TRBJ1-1	TGTGCCAGCAGTCCCGCTTCGGGGAGAGCTTTCTTT	CASSPASGRAFF
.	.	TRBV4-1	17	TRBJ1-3	TGCGCCAGCAGCCATGATTCCGGGACAAATTCTGGAAACACCATATATTTT	CASSHDSGTNSGNTIYF
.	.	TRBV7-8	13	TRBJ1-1	TGTGCCAGCAGCTTATCCCAAGCGTACGAAGCTTTCTTT	CASSLSQAYEAFF
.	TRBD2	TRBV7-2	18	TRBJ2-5	TGTGCCAGCAGCCCTTCCCGTCGACTAGCGGGGGTGCAAGAGACCCAGTACTTC	CASSPSRRLAGVQETQYF
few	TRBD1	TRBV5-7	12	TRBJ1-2	TGTGCCAGCAGCGGAGACAGGGGAGGCTACACCTTC	CASSGDRGGYTF
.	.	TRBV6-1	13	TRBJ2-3	TGTGCCAGCGGGGAGAGGGTCAGAGATACGCAGTATTTT	CASGERVRDTQYF
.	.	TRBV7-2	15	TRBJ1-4	TGTGCCAGCAGCCCCACAGGGTCGGATAATGAAAAACTGTTTTTT	CASSPTGSDNEKLFF
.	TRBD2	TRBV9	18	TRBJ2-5	TGTGCCAGCAGCGCCGGGCCTAGCGGGTATCCCTCTCAAGAGACCCAGTACTTC	CASSAGPSGYPSQETQYF
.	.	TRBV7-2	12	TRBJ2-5	TGTGCCACCGCCGCCAGGAGGGGGACCCAGTACTTC	CATAARRGTQYF
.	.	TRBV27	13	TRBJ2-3	TGTGTCACACAACCCCGCAACACAGATACGCAGTATTTT	CVTQPRNTDTQYF
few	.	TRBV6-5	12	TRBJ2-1	TGTGCCAGCAGTTACTTTGGGGATGAGCAGTTCTTC	CASSYFGDEQFF
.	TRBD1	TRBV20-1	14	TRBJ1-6	TGCAGTGCTCGCGGGACAGAACATAATTCACCCCTCCACTTT	CSARGTEHNSPLHF
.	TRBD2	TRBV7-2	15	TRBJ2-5	TGTGCCAGCAGCCGCCGGCGGGGGTCCGGGGAGACCCAGTACTTC	CASSRRRGSGETQYF
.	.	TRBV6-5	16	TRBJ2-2	TGTGCCAGCAGTTACTCAGGACTTATGAACACCGGGGAGCTGTTTTTT	CASSYSGLMNTGELFF
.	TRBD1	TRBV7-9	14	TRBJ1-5	TGTGCCAGCAGCCGAGGGACAGCAAATCAGCCCCAGCATTTT	CASSRGTANQPQHF
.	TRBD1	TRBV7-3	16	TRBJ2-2	TGTGCCAGCAGCTTAAAGGGGGCTGCGAACACCGGGGAGCTGTTTTTT	CASSLKGAANTGELFF
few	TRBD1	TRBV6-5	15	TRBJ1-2	TGTGCCAGCAGTTACTCGACAGGGACGCTAGGTGGCTACACCTTC	CASSYSTGTLGGYTF
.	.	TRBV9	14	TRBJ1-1	TGTGCCAGCAGCGTGGCATGGCGGTTTACTGAAGCTTTCTTT	CASSVAWRFTEAFF
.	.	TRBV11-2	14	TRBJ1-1	TGTGCCAGCAGCCGGGGACGGGCGGGCACTGAAGCTTTCTTT	CASSRGRAGTEAFF